Following are 20 T cell receptor beta chains from one sample sequenced in a study of shared clonotypes between healthy human individuals (dated by TCRdb to the early 2020s). Library prep was done by the immunoSEQ multiplex PCR assay. Drawn from immuneACCESS, this table holds only the in-frame rearrangements with V and J called that TCRdb kept. Clones are partly lost; checked studies trace under half to an unresolved V gene and leave the rest unexplained. The table for this sample lists more than 2 million clones; about 94% of them were counted only once. Over 0.1% of the sample is held by the ten biggest clonotypes. Material: naive CD4+ T cells sorted from blood. This sample's cell subset or site label indicates: CD45RA+ positively selected. Receptors originate from a man between 18 and 35 years old in good health.

A remark on this clone: Distinct nucleotide sequences in the sample also encode this CDR3. The rearrangement joins TRBV29-1 to TRBJ1-2; D is uncertain. CDR3 size: 10 residues. Germline V CDR1 and CDR2: SQVTM, ANQGSEA. V shed 4 bases and J shed 5 bases, with 5 bases lying between them. The CDR3 DNA sequence: TGCAGCGTTGGCCAGTATGGCTACACCTTC. It encodes CSVGQYGYTF.

This chain links TRBV4-1 with TRBJ1-3, with 9 bases that match TRBD1. From germline, CDR1 is MGHRA and CDR2 YSYEKL. This CDR3 has 17 residues. Unmatched junction bases numbered 6, after V lost 0 bases and J lost 3 bases. The CDR3 sequence is CASSQDPTGGGGNTIYF. Here the CDR3 DNA reads TGCGCCAGCAGCCAAGATCCGACAGGGGGTGGTGGAAACACCATATATTTT.

Regarding this clone: Distinct nucleotide sequences in the sample also encode this CDR3. The J gene is TRBJ1-2, the V gene TRBV10-3; the D is unclear. CDR3 length: 11 amino acids. Germline CDR1 reads ENHRY; CDR2 reads SYGVKD. V lost 2 bases, J lost 8 bases, and 6 bases lay in between. The CDR3 DNA follows: TGTGCCATCAGTGAGGCCGGCGGCTACACCTTC. This sequence encodes CAISEAGGYTF.

In regard to this clone: Other DNA sequences of this sample code for an identical CDR3. The CDR3 region has the DNA TGTGCCATCAGTGAGTCCGGACAGAATAATTCACCCCTCCACTTT. Protein product: CAISESGQNNSPLHF. The rearrangement joins TRBV10-3 to TRBJ1-6, with D possibly TRBD1 on 6 matching bases. Per germline, CDR1 ENHRY and CDR2 SYGVKD. V was trimmed by 0 bases and J by 5 bases, leaving 8 bases between them. This CDR3 comprises 15 residues.

The chain joins TRBV5-1 to TRBJ2-2; possible D gene TRBD1, 5 bases. This CDR3 contains 15 residues. CDR1 SGHRS and CDR2 YFSETQ come from the germline V gene. Trimming cost V 1 base and J 6 bases, with 13 bases left between them. The CDR3, as DNA: TGCGCCAGCAGCTTGAATAGGGGAAACCCCGGGGAGCTGTTTTTT. As protein: CASSLNRGNPGELFF. The full variable domain, in which reference TRBV5-1 and TRBJ2-2 provide the parts outside the CDR3, is KAGVTQTPRYLIKTRGQQVTLSCSPISGHRSVSWYQQTPGQGLQFLFEYFSETQRNKGNFPGRFSGRQFSNSRSEMNVSTLELGDSALYLCASSLNRGNPGELFFGEGSRLTVL.

The CDR3 loop is CASSESLLAGTDTQYF. The CDR3 nucleotides are TGCGCCAGCAGTGAGTCACTTCTAGCTGGCACAGATACGCAGTATTTT. The V and J genes are TRBV10-2 and TRBJ2-3; perhaps TRBD2 as D (5 bases). V lost 0 bases to trimming and J lost 1 base, with 11 bases between them. Germline V gene sequence: CDR1 WSHSY, CDR2 SAAADI. This CDR3 region has 16 residues.

This chain connects TRBV5-1 to TRBJ2-7, with 15 nucleotides matching TRBD2. Looked up from germline, CDR1 is SGHRS and CDR2 is YFSETQ. The length of the CDR3 is 17 residues. The trim removed 4 bases at V and 2 bases at J, leaving 7 bases unmatched. CDR3 coding DNA: TGCGCCAGCAGCCCCGGGACTAGCGGGGGGAGGGCCTACGAGCAGTACTTC. This encodes CASSPGTSGGRAYEQYF.

This clone is a singleton in its sample. The J gene is TRBJ2-2, the V gene TRBV5-1; TRBD2 matches at 11 bases. Germline V lookup: CDR1 SGHRS, CDR2 YFSETQ. V trimming: 3 bases; J trimming: 1 base; junction bases outside the gene matches: 2. There are 16 residues in the CDR3. The CDR3 nucleotides read TGCGCCAGCAGCTGGGGGACTAGCGGGAACACCGGGGAGCTGTTTTTT. This encodes CASSWGTSGNTGELFF.

Turning to this clone: Other DNA variants within this sample encode the same CDR3. The V call is TRBV6-1, the J call TRBJ2-2; D possibly corresponds to TRBD1 (6 bases). Trimming removed 4 bases from V and 1 base from J, with 10 bases in between. Germline V gene data show CDR1 as MNHNS and CDR2 as SASEGT. This CDR3 comprises 15 residues. The CDR3 DNA follows: TGTGCCAGCAGTGGGCAGGGGCGGAACACCGGGGAGCTGTTTTTT. It translates to CASSGQGRNTGELFF.

The CDR3 DNA is TGTGCCAGCAGCCTATACAGGGGTCCCTCCTACGAGCAGTACTTC. As protein: CASSLYRGPSYEQYF. This rearrangement joins TRBV27 to TRBJ2-7; 7 nucleotides align to TRBD1. Per the germline V gene, CDR1 is MNHEY and CDR2 is SMNVEV (reference sequence). The CDR3 is 15 amino acids. With 6 bases clipped from V and 0 bases from J, the junction kept 8 bases outside the gene matches.

The chain employs TRBV7-2 and TRBJ2-7, with TRBD1 matching 7 bases. The V gene end was trimmed by 4 bases and the J gene end by 0 bases; junction bases not matched to a gene: 9. The CDR3 length is 16 residues. The V gene's germline CDR1 is SGHTA and CDR2 FQGNSA. The CDR3 DNA reads TGTGCCAGCAGCTATACCGGGACAGAGACCTCCTACGAGCAGTACTTC. Translated, it gives CASSYTGTETSYEQYF.

Here the CDR3 reads CSVTQETQYF. CDR3 DNA: TGCAGCGTTACACAAGAGACCCAGTACTTC. This chain connects TRBV29-1 to TRBJ2-5; D gene unclear. V shed 5 bases and J shed 2 bases, with 3 bases lying between them. CDR3 length equals 10 residues. Germline V gene sequence: CDR1 SQVTM, CDR2 ANQGSEA.

This chain uses TRBV6-1 with TRBJ2-3; TRBD2 is a possible D gene (5 bases). V gave up 6 bases and J gave up 0 bases, with 13 bases separating them. CDR1 MNHNS and CDR2 SASEGT come from the germline V gene. The CDR3 runs to 15 residues. CDR3 amino acids: CASRSRGSSTDTQYF. The CDR3 DNA follows: TGTGCCAGCAGATCCCGGGGTTCTAGCACAGATACGCAGTATTTT.

The V gene is TRBV4-1, the J gene TRBJ1-6; no clear D. Per the germline V gene, CDR1 is MGHRA and CDR2 is YSYEKL. The CDR3 is 16 residues long. Trimming took off 3 bases at V and 7 bases at J, with 16 bases between the two ends. The CDR3 bases are TGCGCCAGCAGCCAGCCGCGGATTTCGAAGAATTCACCCCTCCACTTT. Amino acids: CASSQPRISKNSPLHF.

This clone has a single count. The chain couples TRBV30 to TRBJ1-2, with TRBD1 matching over 11 bases. The germline V gene has CDR1 GTSNPN and CDR2 SVGIG (reference sequence). CDR3 size: 13 residues. With V trimmed by 5 bases and J by 7 bases, 6 bases remained unmatched. The CDR3 protein is CAWGPGQGGGYTF. The CDR3 region has the DNA TGTGCCTGGGGCCCGGGACAGGGGGGTGGCTACACCTTC.

The V call is TRBV28, the J call TRBJ2-7; D is perhaps TRBD1 (6 bases). V gave up 4 bases and J gave up 6 bases, with 10 bases separating them. There are 12 residues in the CDR3. The germline V gene has CDR1 MDHEN and CDR2 SYDVKM. The CDR3 bases are TGTGCCAGCAGTTCGGACAGAACCGAGCAGTACTTC. Amino acid sequence: CASSSDRTEQYF.

This chain connects TRBV7-2 to TRBJ2-7; unclear D gene. The CDR3 runs 15 residues. The germline V and J ends were trimmed by 2 bases and 4 bases, with 15 bases remaining between them. Germline V gene sequence: CDR1 SGHTA, CDR2 FQGNSA. As DNA, the CDR3 is TGTGCCAGCAGCTTATACCTACTCAGCGAATACGAGCAGTACTTC. This translates into CASSLYLLSEYEQYF.

This sequence joins TRBV9 and TRBJ2-3, with a weak D call TRBD2 (5 bases). CDR1 is SGDLS and CDR2 is YYNGEE in the germline V gene. Trimming removed 0 bases from V and 6 bases from J, with 17 bases in between. This CDR3 has 16 amino acids. The CDR3 DNA reads as TGTGCCAGCAGCGTAGGAGGTTCTAGCCTCGGTGATACGCAGTATTTT. It translates to CASSVGGSSLGDTQYF.

This chain links TRBV4-1 with TRBJ2-1; 10 bases line up with TRBD2. Germline CDR1 and CDR2: MGHRA and YSYEKL. This CDR3 has 14 residues. Trimming removed 0 bases from V and 10 bases from J; junction bases left unmatched: 3. The CDR3 DNA reads as TGCGCCAGCAGCCAAGAAGGGACTAGCGTCGAGCAGTTCTTC. This gives the protein CASSQEGTSVEQFF.

This clone appeared a single time. V gene TRBV5-6 combines with J gene TRBJ1-1; 7 bases agree with TRBD1. V was pared by 3 bases and J by 7 bases, with 9 bases of the junction left unmatched. The germline gives CDR1 SGHDT, CDR2 YYEEEE. The CDR3 covers 14 residues. CDR3 sequence reads: CASSSSGQVYEAFF. In DNA, the CDR3 is TGTGCCAGCAGCTCGTCAGGACAGGTCTATGAAGCTTTCTTT.